This T cell receptor beta chain was found in a study of blood T cell repertoires in COVID-19. Whole-study context: Researchers got acute and convalescent COVID-19 samples from the United States, Italy and Spain. Sources were T cells, B-cell-depleted T cells, or PBMCs; the material itself was cDNA or gDNA.

Per the original methods: Estimated nucleated cell counts came from reference gene primer amplification. TCRdb's table, derived via immunoSEQ multiplex PCR, lists solely in-frame clones and lacks some. That table is the source of V, J and clone size, and D and trimming were worked out from the DNA. The sample carries around 200,000 clones, less than 85% recorded once. With 3 bases clipped from V and 2 bases from J, the junction kept 2 bases outside the gene matches. This CDR3 is 13 amino acids long. The germline gives CDR1 SGHRS, CDR2 YFSETQ. Sequencing input: peripheral blood. The clonotype comes from a human donor in a cohort sampled during active COVID-19. The rearrangement uses TRBV5-1 and TRBJ2-7; 7 nucleotides line up with TRBD1. CDR3 sequence: CASSSGQTYEQYF. The CDR3 region has the DNA TGCGCCAGCAGCTCGGGACAGACCTACGAGCAGTACTTC.